These 10 T cell receptor beta chains were all obtained from the same sample, sequenced in a study of T cells in narcolepsy. The protocol was immunoSEQ multiplex PCR, while the TCRdb copy is restricted to in-frame clones and leaves out a portion. The data hold about 25,000 clones, with about four fifths observed a single time. The sample taken for sequencing was CD45RA- memory CD4+ T cells from PBMCs. These receptors were taken from a human donor with narcolepsy.

V is TRBV27 and J is TRBJ2-7; TRBD1 aligns across 7 bases. This CDR3 has 15 residues. Germline CDR1 reads MNHEY; CDR2 reads SMNVEV (reference sequence). Trimming took 2 bases from V and 1 from J; bases not matched to a gene: 5. CDR3 sequence reads: CASSLGSRGSYEQYF. The CDR3, as DNA: TGTGCCAGCAGTTTAGGATCCAGGGGGTCCTACGAGCAGTACTTC.

The chain employs TRBV19 and TRBJ2-1; maybe TRBD1 (5 bases). V lost 2 bases to trimming and J lost 0 bases, with 8 bases between them. This CDR3 region has 15 residues. Germline assignment: CDR1 LNHDA and CDR2 SQIVND (reference sequence). CDR3 nucleotides: TGTGCCAGTAGTATACAGGGTTCCTCCTACAATGAGCAGTTCTTC. This translates into CASSIQGSSYNEQFF.

The chain uses TRBV19 and TRBJ1-1; D unresolved. Deletions cut 6 bases from V and 4 bases from J, with 30 bases between. CDR1 and CDR2 (germline): LNHDA, SQIVND (reference sequence). This CDR3 has 19 residues. DNA of the CDR3: TGTGCCAGTAGCCTCGAATCGTTTGAAACCCTCTTTGTGGGCACTGAAGCTTTCTTT. Protein product: CASSLESFETLFVGTEAFF.

The rearrangement joins TRBV5-8 to TRBJ2-1; D is unresolved. CDR3 length: 9 residues. Germline loops: CDR1 SGHTS, CDR2 YDEGEE. The V end was cut by 2 bases, the J end by 11 bases, with 2 bases between. The CDR3 loop is CASSLKQFF. CDR3 DNA sequence: TGTGCCAGCAGCTTAAAGCAGTTCTTC.

The chain carries TRBV5-1 and TRBJ2-1; D may match TRBD1 or TRBD2 (5 bases each). The V end lost 0 bases, the J end lost 2 bases, and 12 bases lay between the germline ends. Germline V lookup: CDR1 SGHRS, CDR2 YFSETQ. CDR3 length equals 16 residues. The CDR3 DNA sequence: TGCGCCAGCAGCTTGGATAGGCTGGGGGCCTACAATGAGCAGTTCTTC. Translated: CASSLDRLGAYNEQFF.

With regard to this clone: Different DNA sequences within this sample yield the same CDR3. DNA of the CDR3: TGTGCCTGGAGCTGGACAGGGTTTGGCTACACCTTC. This sequence encodes CAWSWTGFGYTF. The chain couples TRBV30 to TRBJ1-2, with 8 bases matching TRBD1. The ends lost 3 bases at V and 7 bases at J; junction bases unmatched: 4. Germline V gene data show CDR1 as GTSNPN and CDR2 as SVGIG (reference sequence). This CDR3 is built from 12 residues.

The rearrangement links TRBV28 to TRBJ2-7; D unresolved. V was clipped by 6 bases and J by 12 bases, with 15 bases between them. The germline V gene encodes CDR1 MDHEN and CDR2 SYDVKM. This CDR3 is 11 amino acids long. CDR3 sequence (DNA): TGTGCCAGCAGCCAGACAAGACCGTTGTACTTC. It is translated as CASSQTRPLYF.

This clone was seen a single time. The chain is built from TRBV15 and TRBJ2-1; tentatively, D is TRBD2 (5 bases). Germline CDR1 reads LNHNV; CDR2 reads YYDKDF (reference sequence). With 4 bases removed from V and 7 bases from J, the gap between germline ends came to 8 bases. This CDR3 has 12 amino acids. This CDR3 reads CATSKSGNEQFF. CDR3 bases: TGTGCCACCAGCAAATCGGGGAATGAGCAGTTCTTC.

The rearrangement links TRBV10-3 to TRBJ2-7; D tentatively reads TRBD1 or TRBD2 (5 bases each). The V end lost 2 bases, the J end lost 6 bases, and 8 bases lay between the germline ends. CDR1 and CDR2 (germline): ENHRY, SYGVKD. The CDR3 is 12 amino acids. CDR3: CAISEGAGEQYF. The CDR3 coding sequence is TGTGCCATCAGTGAGGGGGCGGGCGAGCAGTACTTC.

This clone has only one observation. This chain uses TRBV6-5 with TRBJ2-3; D unclear. CDR1 and CDR2 from the germline V gene are MNHEY and SVGAGI. The CDR3 covers 11 residues. The V and J ends lost 5 bases and 6 bases respectively, with 6 bases between them. The CDR3 is CASSPRDTQYF. Written as DNA, the CDR3 is TGTGCCAGCAGTCCTCGGGATACGCAGTATTTT.